One sample yielded the 20 T cell receptor beta chains listed below, sequenced in a study of blood T cells in healthy people across ages. It was with a sample-barcoded 5' primer and a J-beta primer mix that a second PCR of roughly 7 to 12 cycles was run. TCRdb re-called the 5' RACE reads with MiXCR, one entry per CDR3 protein. The table lists more than 450,000 distinct CDR3 sequences, 25% to 35% of them singletons. This sample was also put to use in a study of T cells of mothers and their children.

What was sequenced was blood. Every receptor here comes from a boy aged 2-9 years in good health.

The rearrangement joins TRBV20-1 to TRBJ1-5; D not certain. This CDR3 is built from 13 residues. CDR1 and CDR2 from the germline V gene are DFQATT and SNEGSKA (reference sequence). With 3 bases removed from V and 3 bases from J, the gap between germline ends came to 9 bases. This chain's CDR3 is CSARASSNQPQHF. CDR3 coding DNA: TGCAGTGCTAGGGCCAGTTCCAATCAGCCCCAGCATTTT.

The V call is TRBV29-1, the J call TRBJ2-4; D is perhaps TRBD1 (7 bases). Trimming removed 4 bases from V and 8 bases from J, with 12 bases in between. Per the germline V gene, CDR1 is SQVTM and CDR2 is ANQGSEA. The CDR3 is 12 amino acids. The DNA for the CDR3 is TGCAGCGTTGGGGTCAGGGGGGACATTCAGTACTTC. Translation: CSVGVRGDIQYF. Variable domain in full (rest from reference TRBV29-1 and TRBJ2-4): SAVISQKPSRDICQRGTSLTIQCQVDSQVTMMFWYRQQPGQSLTLIATANQGSEATYESGFVIDKFPISRPNLTFSTLTVSNMSPEDSSIYLCSVGVRGDIQYFGAGTRLSVL.

This clonotype was seen many times. The chain carries TRBV6-5 and TRBJ2-1; TRBD1 might be the D (5 bases). The CDR3 has 14 amino acids. Germline loops: CDR1 MNHEY, CDR2 SVGAGI. V dropped 0 bases and J dropped 4 bases, with 7 bases sitting between them. The CDR3 loop is CASSYSQVYNEQFF. The CDR3 nucleotides are TGTGCCAGCAGTTACTCACAGGTTTACAATGAGCAGTTCTTC.

The gene calls are TRBV2 and TRBJ2-1; D remains unclear. The end of the DNA fits TRBJ2-5 better, so the J call may be wrong. The CDR3 loop spans 12 amino acids. Germline V lookup: CDR1 SNHLY, CDR2 FYNNEI. The CDR3: CASSEERETQYF. Written as DNA, the CDR3 is TGTGCCAGCAGTGAAGAGCGAGAGACCCAGTACTTC.

This clonotype turned up a few times. The DNA of the CDR3 is TGTGCCAGCAGCCCCTCGGGGACTTTTACAGATACGCAGTATTTT. It specifies CASSPSGTFTDTQYF. V gene TRBV9 combines with J gene TRBJ2-3; possible D gene TRBD2, 6 bases. This CDR3 contains 15 residues. Germline assignment: CDR1 SGDLS and CDR2 YYNGEE. Trimming removed 4 bases at V and 3 bases at J, with 15 bases between.

This clonotype was counted ten times or more. This chain joins TRBV18 and TRBJ2-5, with a possible D match to TRBD2 (5 bases). Germline CDR1 and CDR2: KGHSH and LQKENI. This CDR3 is built from 15 residues. Trimming stripped 2 bases from V and 3 bases from J, with 13 bases between. CDR3 DNA sequence: TGTGCCAGCTCACCAGGCCAGCCCGGGGAAGAGACCCAGTACTTC. It is translated as CASSPGQPGEETQYF.

There are a few counts of this clonotype. This chain joins TRBV9 and TRBJ2-1; 7 positions agree with TRBD2. CDR1 SGDLS and CDR2 YYNGEE come from the germline V gene. V was pared by 2 bases and J by 2 bases, with 1 base of the junction left unmatched. This CDR3 has 14 residues. The CDR3 DNA follows: TGTGCCAGCAGCGTGGGGGGGGCCTACAATGAGCAGTTCTTC. This sequence encodes CASSVGGAYNEQFF.

The chain recombines TRBV7-2 with TRBJ1-2; TRBD1 matches 7 bases. Germline CDR1 reads SGHTA; CDR2 reads FQGNSA. V lost 5 bases, J lost 7 bases, and 7 bases stayed unmatched. This CDR3 comprises 13 residues. The CDR3 reads CASSETGIAGYTF. For the CDR3, the DNA is TGTGCCAGCAGCGAGACAGGGATTGCTGGCTACACCTTC.

This clonotype appeared a few times. The genes are TRBV7-8 and TRBJ2-3; 8 bases line up with TRBD1. The CDR3 sequence is 16 residues long. J was trimmed by 4 bases and V by 5 bases; bases with no gene match: 11. Germline V gene sequence: CDR1 SGHVS, CDR2 FQNEAQ. In DNA, the CDR3 is TGTGCCAGCAGCAGACTTACAGGGGGTAGTCCAGATACGCAGTATTTT. Translating it yields CASSRLTGGSPDTQYF.

The gene calls are TRBV9 and TRBJ2-5; 8 nucleotides line up with TRBD2. Germline trimming cut 1 base from V and 1 base from J; bases unmatched to any gene: 3. CDR3 length equals 15 residues. Germline CDR1 and CDR2: SGDLS and YYNGEE. In DNA, the CDR3 is TGTGCCAGCAGCGTATACGGGGGGGTCCAAGAGACCCAGTACTTC. Encoded protein: CASSVYGGVQETQYF.

J is TRBJ1-2 and V is TRBV10-3; no clear D. Germline V gives CDR1 ENHRY, CDR2 SYGVKD. Trimming pared 7 bases from V and 0 bases from J, leaving 9 bases between. The CDR3 spans 13 residues. In DNA, the CDR3 is TGTGCCATCACAGAACGGGCTAACTATGGCTACACCTTC. It is translated as CAITERANYGYTF.

The genes are TRBV10-3 and TRBJ2-5, with D maybe TRBD1 (6 bases). This CDR3 comprises 15 residues. Trimming removed 3 bases at V and 5 bases at J, with 16 bases between. Germline-derived CDR1 and CDR2 are ENHRY and SYGVKD. CDR3 in amino acids: CAISDEAGDGETQYF. The CDR3 DNA is TGTGCCATCAGTGATGAAGCAGGGGATGGTGAGACCCAGTACTTC.

This CDR3 is CASSLDAPPSGYTF. In DNA, the CDR3 is TGTGCCAGCAGCTTAGACGCACCTCCCTCTGGCTACACCTTC. This chain uses TRBV7-9 with TRBJ1-2; D not certain. This CDR3 is 14 amino acids long. The germline V gene has CDR1 SEHNR and CDR2 FQNEAQ (reference sequence). The V gene lost 1 base and the J gene lost 7 bases, with 13 bases spanning the gap.

There are a few counts of this clonotype. This may stem from a read error, because a much larger clone lies one nucleotide away. V gene TRBV12-3 or TRBV12-4 combines with J gene TRBJ2-5; D ambiguous. The DNA end is more similar to TRBJ2-7, so the J call may be wrong. This CDR3 region has 12 residues. Here the CDR3 DNA reads TGTGCCAGCAGTTTTGTCTCCTACGAGCAGTACTTC. Its protein product is CASSFVSYEQYF.

This rearrangement joins TRBV7-9 to TRBJ1-2; a weak D match, TRBD1 (6 bases). This CDR3 contains 17 residues. Trimming took 4 bases from V and 0 from J, leaving 18 bases between them. CDR1 is SEHNR and CDR2 is FQNEAQ in the germline V gene (reference sequence). The CDR3 DNA is TGTGCCAGCAGCTCCCCATTGACGGGGGCCCCTAACTATGGCTACACCTTC. It yields the protein CASSSPLTGAPNYGYTF.

This clonotype has more than one count but fewer than ten. The chain is built from TRBV12-3 or TRBV12-4 and TRBJ1-2; 7 nucleotides agree with TRBD1. V was clipped by 1 base and J by 4 bases; unmatched bases: 12. This CDR3 has 17 amino acids. The CDR3 is CASSLGLYGQAAYGYTF. The CDR3 DNA follows: TGTGCCAGCAGTTTAGGGCTTTACGGACAGGCCGCCTATGGCTACACCTTC.

The chain recombines TRBV12-5 with TRBJ2-5, with D possibly being TRBD1 or TRBD2 (5 bases each). The CDR3 length is 14 residues. V lost 6 bases and J lost 3, with 14 bases in between. In germline, CDR1 is LGHNT, CDR2 FRNRAP. This CDR3 reads CASGWGTTKETQYF. The CDR3 nucleotides read TGTGCTAGTGGCTGGGGGACCACGAAAGAGACCCAGTACTTC.

V gene TRBV6-5 combines with J gene TRBJ2-5, with 10 bases identical to TRBD2. This CDR3 comprises 17 residues. Germline CDR1 reads MNHEY; CDR2 reads SVGAGI. Losses at the gene ends were 2 bases for V and 2 bases for J; bases not matched to a gene: 8. This CDR3 is CASSYGLAGVAQETQYF. In DNA form, the CDR3 reads TGTGCCAGCAGTTACGGGCTAGCGGGGGTTGCTCAAGAGACCCAGTACTTC.

The gene calls are TRBV11-2 and TRBJ2-4; 7 bases are shared with TRBD2. Germline-derived CDR1 and CDR2 are SGHAT and FQNNGV. The junction had 8 bases not matched to a gene; V was cut back by 7 bases and J by 2 bases. The CDR3 runs to 15 residues. CDR3 region: CASKSSGRSKNIQYF. The DNA for the CDR3 is TGTGCCAGCAAGTCTAGCGGAAGATCCAAAAACATTCAGTACTTC.

This clonotype was detected a few times. The rearrangement uses TRBV10-3 and TRBJ2-1; 8 bases line up with TRBD2. In germline, CDR1 is ENHRY, CDR2 SYGVKD. The length of the CDR3 is 19 residues. Germline trimming cut 1 base from V and 0 bases from J; bases unmatched to any gene: 11. The CDR3 loop reads CAISEFSSGRRGSYNEQFF. The CDR3 region has the DNA TGTGCCATCAGTGAGTTTTCCAGCGGGAGAAGGGGCTCCTACAATGAGCAGTTCTTC.